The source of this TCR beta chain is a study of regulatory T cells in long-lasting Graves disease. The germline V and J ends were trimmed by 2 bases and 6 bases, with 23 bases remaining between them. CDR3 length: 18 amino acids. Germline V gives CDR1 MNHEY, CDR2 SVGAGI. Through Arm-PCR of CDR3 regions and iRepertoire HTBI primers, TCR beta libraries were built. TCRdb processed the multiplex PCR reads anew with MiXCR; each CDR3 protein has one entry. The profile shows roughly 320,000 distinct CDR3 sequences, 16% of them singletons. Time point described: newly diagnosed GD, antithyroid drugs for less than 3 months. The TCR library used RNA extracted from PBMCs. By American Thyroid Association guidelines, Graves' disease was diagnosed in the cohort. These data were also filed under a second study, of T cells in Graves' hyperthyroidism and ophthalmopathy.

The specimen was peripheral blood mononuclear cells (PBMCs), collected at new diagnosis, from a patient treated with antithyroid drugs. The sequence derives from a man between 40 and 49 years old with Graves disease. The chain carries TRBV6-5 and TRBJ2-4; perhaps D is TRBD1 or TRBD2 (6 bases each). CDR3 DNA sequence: TGTGCCAGCAGTTACAGATTTAGACAAACCGAGGGGGGAAACATTCAGTACTTC. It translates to CASSYRFRQTEGGNIQYF.